The next 17 T cell receptor beta chains were all read from a single sample in a study of shared clonotypes between healthy human individuals. The naive CD8 fraction comprised CD45RO-negative cells positively selected for CCR7 and excluded terminally differentiated effector memory CD45RA+ cells. Assay used: immunoSEQ multiplex PCR; TCRdb lists only in-frame clones, some missing. The sample yields about 680,000 clones, about 90% seen once. The sequencing sample was made of naive CD8+ T cells sorted from blood. Receptors were obtained from a man under 40 in good health.

The chain has TRBV7-9 and TRBJ1-1; D gene ambiguous. This CDR3 is built from 13 residues. The V end was cut by 8 bases, the J end by 0 bases, with 10 bases between. Germline V gene data show CDR1 as SEHNR and CDR2 as FQNEAQ (reference sequence). This CDR3 reads CASRRQMNTEAFF. The CDR3 DNA is TGTGCCAGCCGAAGACAAATGAACACTGAAGCTTTCTTT.

The gene calls are TRBV28 and TRBJ1-5; D might be TRBD1 (5 bases). Per germline, CDR1 MDHEN and CDR2 SYDVKM. The length of the CDR3 is 15 residues. V was shortened by 3 bases and J by 1 base, with 10 bases between the two germline ends. The CDR3 loop reads CASSLGGRSNQPQHF. CDR3 DNA sequence: TGTGCCAGCAGTTTGGGGGGAAGGAGCAATCAGCCCCAGCATTTT.

J is TRBJ2-3 and V is TRBV29-1; 13 nucleotides align to TRBD2. This CDR3 region has 15 residues. V gave up 5 bases and J gave up 5 bases; unmatched junction bases: 7. The V gene's germline CDR1 is SQVTM and CDR2 ANQGSEA. The CDR3 sequence: CSVRTSGSRIDTQYF. For the CDR3, the DNA is TGCAGCGTTAGGACTAGCGGGAGTAGAATAGATACGCAGTATTTT.

This sequence joins TRBV15 and TRBJ2-1; D is uncertain. Trimming removed 2 bases at V and 6 bases at J, with 8 bases between. Per germline, CDR1 LNHNV and CDR2 YYDKDF (reference sequence). The CDR3 has 13 residues. The CDR3 DNA sequence: TGTGCCACCAGCAGATTACTGGGCAATGAGCAGTTCTTC. This codes for CATSRLLGNEQFF.

The chain has TRBV29-1 and TRBJ1-1; D not resolved. The CDR3 spans 11 residues. Trimming took 7 bases from V and 4 from J, leaving 10 bases between them. In germline, CDR1 is SQVTM, CDR2 ANQGSEA. CDR3 region: CSAGWSTEAFF. As DNA, the CDR3 is TGCAGCGCCGGGTGGAGCACTGAAGCTTTCTTT.

Regarding this clone: The sample has other DNA sequences that encode this CDR3 too. This rearrangement joins TRBV4-3 to TRBJ2-1; 12 nucleotides line up with TRBD2. The germline CDR1 and CDR2 sequences are LGHNA and YSLEER. There are 15 residues in the CDR3. J was trimmed by 4 bases and V by 4 bases; bases with no gene match: 2. CDR3 sequence (DNA): TGCGCCAGCAGCCCGGGACTAGCGGGTTACAATGAGCAGTTCTTC. Protein sequence: CASSPGLAGYNEQFF.

V usage is TRBV7-9 and J usage is TRBJ2-3; D unclear. Germline V gives CDR1 SEHNR, CDR2 FQNEAQ (reference sequence). Deletions cut 5 bases from V and 6 bases from J, with 6 bases between. CDR3 length: 11 residues. This CDR3 is CASSRKDTQYF. The CDR3 DNA follows: TGTGCCAGCAGCCGCAAGGATACGCAGTATTTT.

This rearrangement joins TRBV7-9 to TRBJ2-7; 9 bases map to TRBD2. Germline CDR1 is SEHNR and CDR2 is FQNEAQ (reference sequence). V was clipped by 4 bases and J by 7 bases; unmatched bases: 8. CDR3 length: 14 residues. DNA of the CDR3: TGTGCCAGCAGCTCGAGGACTAGCGAGTGGGAGCAGTACTTC. This sequence encodes CASSSRTSEWEQYF.

The J gene is TRBJ2-1, the V gene TRBV2, with 8 bases that match TRBD2. Per the germline V gene, CDR1 is SNHLY and CDR2 is FYNNEI. This CDR3 region has 14 residues. Trimming at V came to 7 bases and at J to 7 bases, leaving 9 bases not matched to a gene. The chain's CDR3 is CASITGLALNEQFF. The CDR3 coding sequence is TGTGCCAGCATCACCGGACTAGCCTTGAATGAGCAGTTCTTC.

The chain employs TRBV5-1 and TRBJ2-1, with 8 positions matching TRBD2. V lost 0 bases to trimming and J lost 8 bases; unmatched junction nucleotides: 4. Per the germline V gene, CDR1 is SGHRS and CDR2 is YFSETQ. The CDR3 is 14 amino acids. The CDR3 protein is CASSLGGTSDEQFF. The CDR3 coding sequence is TGCGCCAGCAGCTTGGGGGGGACTAGTGATGAGCAGTTCTTC.

This clone showed up just a few times. The rearrangement links TRBV6-6 to TRBJ2-1; tentative D call: TRBD2 (5 bases). V was pared by 7 bases and J by 8 bases, with 15 bases between. Germline CDR1 reads MNHNY; CDR2 reads SVGAGI (reference sequence). The CDR3 runs to 13 residues. The CDR3 nucleotides read TGTGCCAGCAACGAGGGCCCCTCGGATGAGCAGTTCTTC. Translated: CASNEGPSDEQFF.

The chain couples TRBV6-1 to TRBJ1-5; D is uncertain. Germline CDR1 is MNHNS and CDR2 is SASEGT. The CDR3 contains 13 residues. V lost 3 bases to trimming and J lost 7 bases, with 10 bases between them. Here the CDR3 reads CASSDFDRQPQHF. The CDR3 nucleotides read TGTGCCAGCAGTGATTTCGATCGGCAGCCCCAGCATTTT.

J is TRBJ1-2 and V is TRBV2; no firm D call. Trimming shortened V by 2 bases and J by 3 bases, and 10 bases separated the two germline ends. The CDR3 sequence is 14 residues long. Germline CDR1 reads SNHLY; CDR2 reads FYNNEI. The CDR3 region has the DNA TGTGCCAGCAGTGAAAATCCGTCTTACTATGGCTACACCTTC. The encoded protein is CASSENPSYYGYTF.

The V and J genes are TRBV29-1 and TRBJ1-1; no reliable D call. Germline V gene sequence: CDR1 SQVTM, CDR2 ANQGSEA. Deletions cut 8 bases from V and 3 bases from J, with 10 bases between. The CDR3 totals 11 residues. The CDR3 reads CSTEVYTEAFF. The CDR3 DNA reads TGCAGCACCGAGGTTTACACTGAAGCTTTCTTT.

Only one count was recorded for this clone. The chain couples TRBV9 to TRBJ2-3, with 9 bases lining up with TRBD2. The CDR3 runs to 15 residues. Germline loops: CDR1 SGDLS, CDR2 YYNGEE. J gave up 6 bases and V 4 bases, and 9 bases lay outside the gene matches. CDR3 in amino acids: CASSPTAGGGDTQYF. CDR3 in DNA: TGTGCCAGCAGCCCAACAGCGGGAGGAGGGGATACGCAGTATTTT.

As concerns this clone: Other DNA sequences in this specimen translate into the identical CDR3. The chain combines TRBV5-6 with TRBJ2-1; the D is unclear. Germline CDR1 and CDR2: SGHDT and YYEEEE. Between the trimmed V and J ends, which lost 0 bases and 8 bases, there was a span of 3 bases. The CDR3 spans 11 residues. The CDR3, as DNA: TGTGCCAGCAGCTTGGTGGATGAGCAGTTCTTC. It is translated as CASSLVDEQFF.

V and J are TRBV19 and TRBJ2-1; D remains unclear. The V and J ends lost 3 bases and 7 bases respectively, with 13 bases between them. Germline V gives CDR1 LNHDA, CDR2 SQIVND (reference sequence). The CDR3 sequence is 14 residues long. CDR3 coding DNA: TGTGCCAGTAGTATGGTCGACCGGCGGAATGAGCAGTTCTTC. Amino acids: CASSMVDRRNEQFF.